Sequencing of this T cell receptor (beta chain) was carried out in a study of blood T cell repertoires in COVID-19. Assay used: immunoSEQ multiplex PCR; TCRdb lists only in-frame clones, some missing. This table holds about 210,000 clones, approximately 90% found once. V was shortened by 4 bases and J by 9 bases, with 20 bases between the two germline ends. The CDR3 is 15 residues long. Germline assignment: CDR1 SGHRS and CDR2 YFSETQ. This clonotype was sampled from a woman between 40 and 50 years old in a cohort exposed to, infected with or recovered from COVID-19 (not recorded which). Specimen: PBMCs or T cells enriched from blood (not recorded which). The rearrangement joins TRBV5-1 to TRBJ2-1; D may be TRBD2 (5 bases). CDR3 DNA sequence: TGCGCCAGCAGCATACTTTCCGGGGTTGGTGGTGAGCAGTTCTTC. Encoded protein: CASSILSGVGGEQFF.